This T cell receptor (beta chain) derives from a study of regulatory dendritic cells for organ transplantation. Study-wide results and limits: Regulatory dendritic cells appeared to expand memory CD8+ clones less than mature ones. Memory T cells were less diverse than naive, with memory CD8+ most oligoclonal. Among resting subsets, memory CD8+ cells contained the most alloreactive clonotypes.

This CDR3 comprises 16 residues. Per the germline V gene, CDR1 is MNHNS and CDR2 is SASEGT. V was cut by 4 bases and J by 0 bases, with 12 bases left in between. Some clones are missing from TCRdb's copy, which holds only in-frame ones; the method was immunoSEQ multiplex PCR. The data contain under 15,000 clones, 74% of them singletons. On this clone itself: Its target is not known.

Allogeneic regulatory or mature dendritic cells were co-cultured for roughly five days with CFSE-labeled sorted T cells at 1:10. The source of this sequence is a human donor in good health. The J gene is TRBJ2-2, the V gene TRBV6-1; TRBD1 is a possible D gene (6 bases). The material sequenced was naive CD4+ T cells from blood cultured with regulatory dendritic cells. Subset described: CD45RA+ naive T cells. The CDR3 nucleotides are TGTGCCAGCAGTGCCTGGACAGCCGCGAACACCGGGGAGCTGTTTTTT. Translation: CASSAWTAANTGELFF.